This is a list of T cell receptor beta chains from one sample in a study of identifying expanded T cells in peripheral blood. Assay: immunoSEQ multiplex PCR; the TCRdb copy retains only in-frame clones and omits some. The sample has roughly 84,000 clones, roughly 89% seen once. The sample consisted of blood. These receptor sequences come from a person aged 18 to 75 in good health. Each CDR3 is given with its conserved first and last residue. Each record gives: V gene, clone size, J gene, D gene, CDR3 DNA, CDR3 protein. A D gene is named only where the DNA matches it firmly. Rows give clone size only sometimes, using once, few, many, or a class for an expanded clone.

TRBV6-5	.	TRBJ1-2	.	TGTGCCAGTAGGAGATCCTGGGATGGCTACACCTTC	CASRRSWDGYTF
TRBV30	.	TRBJ1-4	.	TGTGCCTGGAGTGTCACTCAGAATGAAAAACTGTTTTTT	CAWSVTQNEKLFF
TRBV25-1	.	TRBJ1-5	.	TGTGCCAGCAGTCCACAGGGTAGGGATCAGCCCCAGCATTTT	CASSPQGRDQPQHF
TRBV10-3	.	TRBJ2-3	TRBD2	TGTGCCATCAGCTTGAGCGGGAGCCCGACAGATACGCAGTATTTT	CAISLSGSPTDTQYF
TRBV6-1	.	TRBJ1-2	.	TGTGCCAGCAGTGATAAGAGTAATGGCTACACCTTC	CASSDKSNGYTF
TRBV6-6	.	TRBJ2-6	.	TGTGCCAGCACTAGACAGGGACTATCTGGGGCCAACGTCCTGACTTTC	CASTRQGLSGANVLTF
TRBV7-9	.	TRBJ2-3	.	TGTGCCAGCAGCTTAGGCTATGCGCGACAGGCTTACACAGATACGCAGTATTTT	CASSLGYARQAYTDTQYF
TRBV2	.	TRBJ2-7	TRBD2	TGTGCCAGCAGTCGGAGGGCTAGCGGGGGCATCCAAGGCGAGCAGTACTTC	CASSRRASGGIQGEQYF
TRBV19	.	TRBJ1-4	.	TGTGCCAGTATTTCGGCAGGGTTTGGACACGAAAAACTGTTTTTT	CASISAGFGHEKLFF
TRBV11-3	.	TRBJ2-7	.	TGTGCCAGCAGCATAAGGGGGGGACGGAAGGACGAGCAGTACTTC	CASSIRGGRKDEQYF
TRBV7-9	.	TRBJ1-2	.	TGTGCCAGCAGCCCCCTGGACAGTTCGCCTTTTAACTATGGCTACACCTTC	CASSPLDSSPFNYGYTF
TRBV10-1	.	TRBJ2-3	.	TGCGCCAGCAGTGTCACGGGCACAGATACGCAGTATTTT	CASSVTGTDTQYF
TRBV9	.	TRBJ2-5	TRBD1	TGTGCCAGCAGCGGCATAGGGGGCCGGACCCAGTACTTC	CASSGIGGRTQYF
TRBV14	.	TRBJ2-7	TRBD1	TGTGCCAGCAGCCCCGGGACAGCCTACGAGCAGTACTTC	CASSPGTAYEQYF
TRBV7-6	.	TRBJ2-5	.	TGTGCCAGCAGCTTAACCCTAAACGCGGAGACCCAGTACTTC	CASSLTLNAETQYF
TRBV9	.	TRBJ2-2	TRBD1	TGTGCCAGCAGCGTAGGACAGGGTAGAGCCGGGGAGCTGTTTTTT	CASSVGQGRAGELFF
TRBV19	.	TRBJ1-1	.	TGTGCCAGTAGTATACGAGGGGGCACTGAAGCTTTCTTT	CASSIRGGTEAFF
TRBV6-5	.	TRBJ1-3	.	TGTGCCAGCAGTTACTCCTTCGAGACAACGGAAAGTTCGATATATTTT	CASSYSFETTESSIYF
TRBV7-8	.	TRBJ2-3	TRBD2	TGTGCCAGCCTCCCGCGGGGGTCGAGGACAGATACGCAGTATTTT	CASLPRGSRTDTQYF
TRBV6-1	.	TRBJ1-2	TRBD1	TGTGCCAGCAGTGAGGCGGACAGGGTTGACTATGGCTACACCTTC	CASSEADRVDYGYTF
TRBV28	.	TRBJ2-7	.	TGTGCCAGCAGTTTTGGATTGTCGGAGCAGTACTTC	CASSFGLSEQYF
TRBV2	.	TRBJ1-4	.	TGTGCCAGCATGAGGGGATGGGGTGAAAAACTGTTTTTT	CASMRGWGEKLFF
TRBV14	.	TRBJ2-7	TRBD1	TGTGCCAGCAGCCAGCGTGGACAGGGGATCGGCGAGCAGTACTTC	CASSQRGQGIGEQYF
TRBV6-5	.	TRBJ1-5	.	TGTGCCAGCAGTTCCGGGGGAGGGCAGCCCCAGCATTTT	CASSSGGGQPQHF
TRBV7-2	.	TRBJ1-1	.	TGTGCCAGCAGCCTCCAGGGGTACACTGAAGCTTTCTTT	CASSLQGYTEAFF
TRBV9	.	TRBJ2-2	TRBD2	TGTGCCAGCAGCGCGAGTAGCGGGATTACCGGGGAGCTGTTTTTT	CASSASSGITGELFF
TRBV4-3	.	TRBJ2-3	TRBD2	TGCGCCAGCAGCCACCTATCCGGGACTAGCGGACGGGATACGCAGTATTTT	CASSHLSGTSGRDTQYF
TRBV18	.	TRBJ1-1	.	TGTGCCAGCTCACCCGCAGGACTTGTTGAAGCTTTCTTT	CASSPAGLVEAFF
TRBV30	.	TRBJ1-1	TRBD1	TGTGCCTCCATTCGACAGGGTGCGCGTATGGGCACTGAAGCTTTCTTT	CASIRQGARMGTEAFF
TRBV5-1	.	TRBJ2-1	.	TGCGCCAGCAGCTTGGAGTCAGTAGGCAATGAGCAGTTCTTC	CASSLESVGNEQFF
TRBV5-1	.	TRBJ2-5	TRBD1	TGCGCCAGCAGCCGGTCCGGGACAGGGCTTCAGGAGACCCAGTACTTC	CASSRSGTGLQETQYF
TRBV5-4	once	TRBJ2-5	.	TGTGCCAGCAGCTTGGGGGCGGAAAAAGAGACCCAGTACTTC	CASSLGAEKETQYF
TRBV5-6	.	TRBJ2-2	TRBD2	TGTGCCAGCACCGGGGGGAGACCGAACACCGGGGAGCTGTTTTTT	CASTGGRPNTGELFF
TRBV18	.	TRBJ1-2	.	TGTGCCAGCTCACCCGTAGGGGATTCTGGCTACACCTTC	CASSPVGDSGYTF
TRBV4-2	.	TRBJ2-1	TRBD2	TGTGCCAGCAGCCAAGATCCCGGGACTAGCGGGTATGGGGAGCAGTTCTTC	CASSQDPGTSGYGEQFF
TRBV19	.	TRBJ2-2	TRBD2	TGTGCCAGTAGTATAGAGACTAGCGACACCGGGGAGCTGTTTTTT	CASSIETSDTGELFF
TRBV4-1	.	TRBJ2-1	TRBD2	TGCGCCAGCAGCCAAGTAGCGGGGAGCTACAATGAGCAGTTCTTC	CASSQVAGSYNEQFF
TRBV7-2	.	TRBJ1-1	TRBD1	TGTGCCAGCAGCTTCCCCGACAGGGCGAACACTGAAGCTTTCTTT	CASSFPDRANTEAFF
TRBV15	.	TRBJ2-7	TRBD1	TGTGCCACCAGCAGTGACAGGGTGGTCTCCTACGAGCAGTACTTC	CATSSDRVVSYEQYF
TRBV7-3	.	TRBJ2-3	TRBD2	TGTGCCAGCAGCTTACGGCTAGCGGGGGACCCAACATTCACAGATACGCAGTATTTT	CASSLRLAGDPTFTDTQYF
TRBV4-1	.	TRBJ2-1	.	TGCGCCAGCAGCCGCTATATGCTCTCCTACAATGAGCAGTTCTTC	CASSRYMLSYNEQFF
TRBV5-4	.	TRBJ1-1	.	TGTGCCAGCAGTCCGTCCAGGACCGCGGACACTGAAGCTTTCTTT	CASSPSRTADTEAFF
TRBV19	.	TRBJ1-3	.	TGTGCCAGTAGTATAGTAGGGCAGGGCTCTGGAAACACCATATATTTT	CASSIVGQGSGNTIYF
TRBV10-3	.	TRBJ2-1	TRBD2	TGTGCCATCAGCGGGGGACTAGAGCATGAGCAGTTCTTC	CAISGGLEHEQFF
TRBV29-1	.	TRBJ2-1	TRBD1	TGCAGCGTTGCGTTTTGGACAGGGCCTTACAATGAGCAGTTCTTC	CSVAFWTGPYNEQFF
TRBV19	.	TRBJ1-1	.	TGTGCCAGTAGTCGGACGGGGGTCGGCACTGAAGCTTTCTTT	CASSRTGVGTEAFF
TRBV6-5	.	TRBJ2-1	TRBD1	TGTGCCAGCAGTTCCGCAGGGACAGTGAAATATGAGCAGTTCTTC	CASSSAGTVKYEQFF